The next 14 T cell receptor beta chains were all read from a single sample in a study of T-cell reconstitution after alpha-beta-depleted transplantation in children. Molecular barcoding with unique molecular identifiers was used for the TCRbeta library. From the PCR reads, TCRdb called clonotypes with MiXCR, one entry per CDR3 protein. The sample lists over 400,000 distinct CDR3 sequences; around 13% were seen once. The specimen was PBMCs from the stem cell graft donor, collected from the stem cell graft. The receptors were gathered from a human donor who donated a stem cell graft to a child with combined immunodeficiency.

This clonotype was observed many times. This chain uses TRBV20-1 with TRBJ2-1; TRBD2 matches 9 bases. J gave up 0 bases and V 3 bases, and 3 bases lay outside the gene matches. The germline CDR1 and CDR2 sequences are DFQATT and SNEGSKA (reference sequence). The CDR3 consists of 15 residues. The CDR3: CSARISGSSYNEQFF. CDR3 DNA sequence: TGCAGTGCTAGGATTAGCGGGAGCTCCTACAATGAGCAGTTCTTC.

This clonotype was observed a few times. The rearrangement joins TRBV12-3 or TRBV12-4 to TRBJ2-5; D not certain. The CDR3 sequence is 14 residues long. Trimming pared 2 bases from V and 4 bases from J, leaving 11 bases between. CDR3 bases: TGTGCCAGCAGTTTACGAGTCCCGAGAGAGACCCAGTACTTC. Its protein product is CASSLRVPRETQYF.

This clonotype was detected many times. The V gene is TRBV7-9, the J gene TRBJ2-7; TRBD2 matches at 9 bases. The CDR3 loop spans 14 amino acids. Germline-derived CDR1 and CDR2 are SEHNR and FQNEAQ (reference sequence). J was trimmed by 2 bases and V by 2 bases; bases with no gene match: 1. The CDR3 loop reads CASSLIAGAYEQYF. The CDR3 nucleotides read TGTGCCAGCAGCTTAATAGCGGGAGCCTACGAGCAGTACTTC.

This clonotype was counted only a few times. The chain combines TRBV21-1 with TRBJ1-1; TRBD1 was called by the table and not checked on the DNA. TRBV21-1 constitutes a pseudogene. This CDR3 spans 18 amino acids. Here the CDR3 DNA reads TGTGCCAGCAGCACGACCCCGGGACACTTCGTATCGAACACTGAAGCTTTCTTT. Translation: CASSTTPGHFVSNTEAFF.

The chain uses TRBV2 and TRBJ2-1, with 14 bases lining up with TRBD2. The V and J ends lost 3 bases and 10 bases, in that order; junction bases with no gene match: 20. CDR3 size: 20 residues. The germline V gene has CDR1 SNHLY and CDR2 FYNNEI. The CDR3 region has the DNA TGTGCCAGCAGTGACCCTGCCGGGACTAGCGGGGGCCTCTCGTATTGGGAGCAGTTCTTC. Encoded protein: CASSDPAGTSGGLSYWEQFF.

Only a few counts were recorded for this clonotype. The chain has TRBV7-9 and TRBJ2-1; D is uncertain. The CDR3 spans 15 residues. CDR1 is SEHNR and CDR2 is FQNEAQ in the germline V gene (reference sequence). The germline V and J ends were trimmed by 2 bases and 2 bases, with 10 bases remaining between them. As DNA, the CDR3 is TGTGCCAGCAGCTTAAGGGCCCAACCCTACAATGAGCAGTTCTTC. This codes for CASSLRAQPYNEQFF.

This chain uses TRBV12-3 or TRBV12-4 with TRBJ2-4, with D tentatively TRBD1 (5 bases). The CDR3 consists of 19 residues. The V end was cut by 3 bases, the J end by 0 bases, with 21 bases between. In nucleotides, the CDR3 is TGTGCCAGCAGTTTCCTGGATTTCAGGGAAGAACTAGCCAAAAACATTCAGTACTTC. It yields the protein CASSFLDFREELAKNIQYF.

This chain uses TRBV21-1 with TRBJ2-7; the DNA was not used to check the table's D call, TRBD1. TRBV21-1 is a documented pseudogene. The CDR3 has 15 residues. CDR3 sequence: CASRPFFQGGYEQYF. Written as DNA, the CDR3 is TGTGCCAGCAGACCCTTCTTTCAGGGGGGTTACGAGCAGTACTTC.

This clonotype was detected a few times. The V and J genes are TRBV5-1 and TRBJ2-1; TRBD1 matches at 11 bases. The CDR3 is 15 residues long. J was trimmed by 8 bases and V by 4 bases; bases with no gene match: 8. CDR1 and CDR2 (germline): SGHRS, YFSETQ. The CDR3 sequence: CASSGQGALIHEQFF. The CDR3 region has the DNA TGCGCCAGCAGCGGACAGGGGGCGCTTATTCATGAGCAGTTCTTC.

The genes are TRBV18 and TRBJ2-1; 8 nucleotides match TRBD1. This CDR3 has 17 amino acids. V dropped 5 bases and J dropped 2; count of bases not matched to a gene: 11. Germline loops: CDR1 KGHSH, CDR2 LQKENI. CDR3 protein: CASSERQGRWTYNEQFF. The CDR3, as DNA: TGTGCCAGCTCAGAAAGACAGGGGAGGTGGACCTACAATGAGCAGTTCTTC. Supplemented by reference TRBV18 and TRBJ2-1, the full variable domain reads NAGVMQNPRHLVRRRGQEARLRCSPMKGHSHVYWYRQLPEEGLKFMVYLQKENIIDESGMPKERFSAEFPKEGPSILRIQQVVRGDSAAYFCASSERQGRWTYNEQFFGPGTRLTVL.

This clonotype was seen ten or more times. The rearrangement uses TRBV12-3 or TRBV12-4 and TRBJ2-1; D remains unclear. The CDR3 sequence is 14 residues long. Trimming stripped 3 bases from V and 6 bases from J, with 12 bases between. CDR3 nucleotides: TGTGCCAGCAGTTTCGGTTCGGAGAGCAATGAGCAGTTCTTC. Amino acid sequence: CASSFGSESNEQFF.

This clonotype was seen ten or more times. The V and J genes are TRBV7-8 and TRBJ1-1; no definite D call. There are 13 residues in the CDR3. Germline V gene data show CDR1 as SGHVS and CDR2 as FQNEAQ. The V end was cut by 2 bases, the J end by 2 bases, with 6 bases between. The CDR3 DNA reads as TGTGCCAGCAGCTTAAGTCACAACACTGAAGCTTTCTTT. Translation gives CASSLSHNTEAFF.

This clonotype has a handful of counts. This rearrangement joins TRBV12-3 or TRBV12-4 to TRBJ2-5, with 8 bases fitting TRBD1. Trimming took 6 bases from V and 4 from J; bases not matched to a gene: 7. This CDR3 is built from 14 residues. The CDR3 is CASSPRDRTETQYF. The CDR3, as DNA: TGTGCCAGCAGCCCCCGGGACAGGACAGAGACCCAGTACTTC.

J is TRBJ1-6 and V is TRBV19, with 10 bases identical to TRBD1. After removal of 4 bases from V and 10 bases from J, the junction contained 7 bases not matched to a gene. The V gene's germline CDR1 is LNHDA and CDR2 SQIVND (reference sequence). The CDR3 runs to 15 residues. DNA for the CDR3: TGTGCCAGTAGTACCGCCGGGACAGGGGTCTCACCCCTCCACTTT. Translating gives CASSTAGTGVSPLHF.